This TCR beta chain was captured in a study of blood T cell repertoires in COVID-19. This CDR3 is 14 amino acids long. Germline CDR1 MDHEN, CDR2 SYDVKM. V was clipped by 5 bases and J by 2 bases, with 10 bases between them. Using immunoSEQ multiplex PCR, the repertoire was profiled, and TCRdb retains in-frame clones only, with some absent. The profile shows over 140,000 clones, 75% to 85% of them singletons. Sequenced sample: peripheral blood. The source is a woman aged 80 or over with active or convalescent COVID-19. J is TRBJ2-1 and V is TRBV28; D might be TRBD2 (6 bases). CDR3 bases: TGTGCCAGCAGTATGGGAGGTACCTACAATGAGCAGTTCTTC. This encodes CASSMGGTYNEQFF.